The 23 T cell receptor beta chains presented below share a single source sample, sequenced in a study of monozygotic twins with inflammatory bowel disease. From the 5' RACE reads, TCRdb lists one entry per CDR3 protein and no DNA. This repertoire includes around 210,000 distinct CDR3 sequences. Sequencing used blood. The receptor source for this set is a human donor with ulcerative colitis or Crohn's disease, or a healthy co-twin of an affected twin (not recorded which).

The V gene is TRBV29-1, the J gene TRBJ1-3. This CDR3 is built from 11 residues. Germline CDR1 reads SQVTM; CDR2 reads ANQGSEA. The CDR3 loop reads CSVVRGNTIYF.

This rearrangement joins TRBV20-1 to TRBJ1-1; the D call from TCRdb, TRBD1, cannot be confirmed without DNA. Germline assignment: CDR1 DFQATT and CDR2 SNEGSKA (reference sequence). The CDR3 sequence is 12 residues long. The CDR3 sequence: CSAPRVPTEAFF.

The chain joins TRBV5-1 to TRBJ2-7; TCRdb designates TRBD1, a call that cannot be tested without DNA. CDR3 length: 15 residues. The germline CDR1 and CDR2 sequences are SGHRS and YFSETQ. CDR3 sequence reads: CASSLTGGSSYEQYF.

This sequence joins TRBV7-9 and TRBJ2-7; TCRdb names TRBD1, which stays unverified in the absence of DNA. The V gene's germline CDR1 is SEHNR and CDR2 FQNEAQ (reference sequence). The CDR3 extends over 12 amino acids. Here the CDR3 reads CASSQGTYEQYF.

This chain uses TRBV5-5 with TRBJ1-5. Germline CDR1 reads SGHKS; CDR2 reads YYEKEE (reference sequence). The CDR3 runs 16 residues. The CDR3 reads CASSLEWTYSNQPQHF.

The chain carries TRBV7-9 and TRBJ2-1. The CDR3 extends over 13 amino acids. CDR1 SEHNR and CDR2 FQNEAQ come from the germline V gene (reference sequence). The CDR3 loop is CASSFLTYNEQFF.

The CDR3 sequence: CASSVGHRGREETQYF. The chain uses TRBV9 and TRBJ2-5; checking the TCRdb D call of TRBD1 is not possible without DNA. CDR1 and CDR2 (germline): SGDLS, YYNGEE. This CDR3 has 16 amino acids. Based on the CDR3 plus reference TRBV9 and TRBJ2-5, the full variable domain is DSGVTQTPKHLITATGQRVTLRCSPRSGDLSVYWYQQSLDQGLQFLIQYYNGEERAKGNILERFSAQQFPDLHSELNLSSLELGDSALYFCASSVGHRGREETQYFGPGTRLLVL.

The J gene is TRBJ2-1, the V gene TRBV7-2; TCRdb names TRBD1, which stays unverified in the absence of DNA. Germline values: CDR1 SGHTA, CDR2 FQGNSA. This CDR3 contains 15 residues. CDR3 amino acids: CASSPGQGGYNEQFF.

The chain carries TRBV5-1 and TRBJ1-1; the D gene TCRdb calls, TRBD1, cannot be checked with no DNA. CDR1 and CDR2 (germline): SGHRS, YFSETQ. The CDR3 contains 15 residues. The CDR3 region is CASSLDPGINTEAFF.

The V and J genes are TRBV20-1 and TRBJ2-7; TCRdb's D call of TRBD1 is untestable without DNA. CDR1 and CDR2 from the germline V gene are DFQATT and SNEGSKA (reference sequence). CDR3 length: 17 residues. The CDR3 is CSARAGTRTAYSYEQYF.

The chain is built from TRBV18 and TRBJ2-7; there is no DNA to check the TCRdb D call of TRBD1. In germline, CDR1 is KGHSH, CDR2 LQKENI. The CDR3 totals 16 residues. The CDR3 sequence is CASSSNPGTGPYEQYF.

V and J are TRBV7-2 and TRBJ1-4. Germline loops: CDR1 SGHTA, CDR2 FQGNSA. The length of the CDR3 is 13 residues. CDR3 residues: CASSRLYGEKLFF.

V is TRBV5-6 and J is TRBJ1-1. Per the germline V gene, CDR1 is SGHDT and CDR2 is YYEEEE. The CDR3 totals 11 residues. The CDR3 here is CASSFRTEAFF.

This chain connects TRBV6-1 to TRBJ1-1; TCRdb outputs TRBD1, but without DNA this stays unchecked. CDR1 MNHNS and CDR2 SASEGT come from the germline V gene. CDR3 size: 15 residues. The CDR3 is CATRDRGLQNTEAFF.

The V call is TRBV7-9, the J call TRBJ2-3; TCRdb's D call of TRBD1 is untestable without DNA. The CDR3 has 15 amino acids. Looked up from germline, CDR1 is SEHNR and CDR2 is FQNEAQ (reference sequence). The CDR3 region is CASSTSGSRGDTQYF.

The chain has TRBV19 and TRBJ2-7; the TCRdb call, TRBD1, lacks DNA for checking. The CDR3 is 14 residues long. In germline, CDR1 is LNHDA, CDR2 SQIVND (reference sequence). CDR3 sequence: CASSEGQGNYEQYF.

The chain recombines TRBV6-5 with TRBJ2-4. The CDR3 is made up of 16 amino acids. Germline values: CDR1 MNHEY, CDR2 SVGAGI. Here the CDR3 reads CASNNPTGTAKNIQYF.

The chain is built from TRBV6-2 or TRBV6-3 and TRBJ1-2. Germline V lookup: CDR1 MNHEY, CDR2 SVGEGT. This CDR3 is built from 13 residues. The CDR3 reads CASSYLGNYGYTF.

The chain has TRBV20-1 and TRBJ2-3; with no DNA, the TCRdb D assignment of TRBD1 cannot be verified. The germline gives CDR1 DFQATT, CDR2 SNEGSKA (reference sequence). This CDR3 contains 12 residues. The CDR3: CSTGGSTDTQYF.

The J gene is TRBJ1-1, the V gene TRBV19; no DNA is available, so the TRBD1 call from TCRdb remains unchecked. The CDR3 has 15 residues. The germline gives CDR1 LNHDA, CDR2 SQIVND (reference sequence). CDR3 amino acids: CASTQTGGAGTEAFF.

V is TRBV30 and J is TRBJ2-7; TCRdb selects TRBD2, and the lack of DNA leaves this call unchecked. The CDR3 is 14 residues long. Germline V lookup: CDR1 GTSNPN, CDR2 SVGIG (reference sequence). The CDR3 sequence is CAWSFGTTGHEQYF.

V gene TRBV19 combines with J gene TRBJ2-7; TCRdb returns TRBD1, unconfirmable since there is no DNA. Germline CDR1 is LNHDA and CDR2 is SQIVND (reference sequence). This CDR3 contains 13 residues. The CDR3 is CASSARQGYEQYF.

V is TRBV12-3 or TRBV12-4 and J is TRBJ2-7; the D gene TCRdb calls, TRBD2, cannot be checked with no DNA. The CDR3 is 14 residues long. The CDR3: CASGSGTLIREQYF.